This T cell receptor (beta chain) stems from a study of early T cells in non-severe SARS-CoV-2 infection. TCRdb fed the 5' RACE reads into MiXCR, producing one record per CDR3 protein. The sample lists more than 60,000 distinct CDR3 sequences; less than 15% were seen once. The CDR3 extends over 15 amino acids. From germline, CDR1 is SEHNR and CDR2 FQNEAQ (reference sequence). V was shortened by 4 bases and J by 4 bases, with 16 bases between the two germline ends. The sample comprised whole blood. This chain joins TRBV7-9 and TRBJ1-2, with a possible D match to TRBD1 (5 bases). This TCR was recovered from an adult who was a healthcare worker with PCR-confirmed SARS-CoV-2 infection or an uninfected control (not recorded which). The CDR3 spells CASSSGLSGVYGYTF. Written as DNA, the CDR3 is TGTGCCAGCAGCTCGGGACTGTCTGGGGTCTATGGCTACACCTTC.